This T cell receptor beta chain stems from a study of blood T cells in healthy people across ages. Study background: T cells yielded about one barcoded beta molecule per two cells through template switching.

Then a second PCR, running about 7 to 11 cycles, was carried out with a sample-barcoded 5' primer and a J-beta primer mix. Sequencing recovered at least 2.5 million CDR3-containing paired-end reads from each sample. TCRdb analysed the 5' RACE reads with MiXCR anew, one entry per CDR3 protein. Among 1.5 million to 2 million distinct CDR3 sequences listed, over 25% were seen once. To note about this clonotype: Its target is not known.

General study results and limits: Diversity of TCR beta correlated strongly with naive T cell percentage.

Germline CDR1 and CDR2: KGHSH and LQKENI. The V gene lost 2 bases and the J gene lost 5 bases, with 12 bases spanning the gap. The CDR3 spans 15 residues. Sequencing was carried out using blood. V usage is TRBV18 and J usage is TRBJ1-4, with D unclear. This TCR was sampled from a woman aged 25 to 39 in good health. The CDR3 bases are TGTGCCAGCTCACCATCGCGGACGGGGAATGAAAAACTGTTTTTT. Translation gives CASSPSRTGNEKLFF.